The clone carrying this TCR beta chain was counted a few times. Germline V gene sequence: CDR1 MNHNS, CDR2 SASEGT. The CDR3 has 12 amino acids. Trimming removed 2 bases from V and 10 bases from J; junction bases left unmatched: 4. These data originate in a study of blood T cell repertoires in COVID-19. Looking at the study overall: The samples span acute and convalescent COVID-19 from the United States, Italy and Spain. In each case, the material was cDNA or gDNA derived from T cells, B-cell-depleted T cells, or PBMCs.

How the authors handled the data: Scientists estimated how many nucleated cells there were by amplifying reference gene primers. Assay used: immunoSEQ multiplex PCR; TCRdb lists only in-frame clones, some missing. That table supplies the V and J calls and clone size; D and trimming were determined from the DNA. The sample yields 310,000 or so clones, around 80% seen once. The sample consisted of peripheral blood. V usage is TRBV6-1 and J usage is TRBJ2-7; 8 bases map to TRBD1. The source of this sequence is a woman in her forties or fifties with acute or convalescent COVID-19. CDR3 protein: CASSEWGQDQYF. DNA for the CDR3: TGTGCCAGCAGTGAATGGGGACAGGACCAGTACTTC.